The following is a TCR beta chain sequence with its context. Its matching antigen is unknown. The data belong to a study of graft-versus-host responses after intestinal transplantation. Some clones are missing from TCRdb's copy, which holds only in-frame ones; the method was immunoSEQ multiplex PCR. The sample lists about 81,000 clones, 91% occurring once. The V and J ends lost 3 bases and 3 bases respectively, with 12 bases between them. Germline lookup yields CDR1 MDHEN and CDR2 SYDVKM. The CDR3 contains 15 residues. General study findings and limits: Some GvH clones appeared in ileal mucosa or blood before recipient bone marrow.

The chain joins TRBV28 to TRBJ1-3, with a possible D match to TRBD1 (6 bases). The origin of this receptor is a human donor who was the organ donor for an intestinal transplant. The specimen comprised unstimulated CD4+ T cells sorted from spleen or lymph node cells, sampled before transplant. CDR3 loop: CASSFAGVGGNTIYF. The CDR3 DNA follows: TGTGCCAGCAGTTTTGCAGGGGTCGGTGGAAACACCATATATTTT. The variable domain in full, with the rest retrieved from reference TRBV28 and TRBJ1-3, is DVKVTQSSRYLVKRTGEKVFLECVQDMDHENMFWYRQDPGLGLRLIYFSYDVKMKEKGDIPEGYSVSREKKERFSLILESASTNQTSMYLCASSFAGVGGNTIYFGEGSWLTVV.